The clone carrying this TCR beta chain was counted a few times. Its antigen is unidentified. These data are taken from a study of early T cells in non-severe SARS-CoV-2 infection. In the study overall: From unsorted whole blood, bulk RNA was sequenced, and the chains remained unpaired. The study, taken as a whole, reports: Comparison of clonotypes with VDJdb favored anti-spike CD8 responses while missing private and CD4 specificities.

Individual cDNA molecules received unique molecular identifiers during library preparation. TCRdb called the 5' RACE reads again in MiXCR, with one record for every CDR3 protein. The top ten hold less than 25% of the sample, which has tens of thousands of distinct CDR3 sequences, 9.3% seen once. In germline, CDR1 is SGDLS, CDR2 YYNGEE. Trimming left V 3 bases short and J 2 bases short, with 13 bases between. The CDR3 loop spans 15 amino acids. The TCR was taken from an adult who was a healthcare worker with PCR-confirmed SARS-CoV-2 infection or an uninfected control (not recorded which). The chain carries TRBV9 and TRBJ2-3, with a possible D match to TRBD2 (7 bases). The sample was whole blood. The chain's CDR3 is CASSERGAITDTQYF. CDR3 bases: TGTGCCAGCAGCGAACGGGGGGCGATCACAGATACGCAGTATTTT.